Reported below is one T cell receptor (beta chain). TCRdb's copy holds only in-frame clones and misses some; the assay was immunoSEQ multiplex PCR. This sample has tens of thousands of clones; over 95% occur once, and the top ten carry approximately 0.4%. The data derive from a study of technical replicates of blood from a handful of donors. The V and J ends lost 5 bases and 8 bases, in that order; junction bases with no gene match: 21. Germline CDR1 is SEHNR and CDR2 is FQNEAQ (reference sequence). This CDR3 has 18 residues. This sequence joins TRBV7-9 and TRBJ2-1; 7 positions agree with TRBD2. The receptor's source is a human donor in good health. Sequences were obtained from T cells isolated from PBMCs. The CDR3 coding sequence is TGTGCCAGCAGCCGCGGGGGACGGGAGATATTTTCGGTTGATGAGCAGTTCTTC. Translating gives CASSRGGREIFSVDEQFF.